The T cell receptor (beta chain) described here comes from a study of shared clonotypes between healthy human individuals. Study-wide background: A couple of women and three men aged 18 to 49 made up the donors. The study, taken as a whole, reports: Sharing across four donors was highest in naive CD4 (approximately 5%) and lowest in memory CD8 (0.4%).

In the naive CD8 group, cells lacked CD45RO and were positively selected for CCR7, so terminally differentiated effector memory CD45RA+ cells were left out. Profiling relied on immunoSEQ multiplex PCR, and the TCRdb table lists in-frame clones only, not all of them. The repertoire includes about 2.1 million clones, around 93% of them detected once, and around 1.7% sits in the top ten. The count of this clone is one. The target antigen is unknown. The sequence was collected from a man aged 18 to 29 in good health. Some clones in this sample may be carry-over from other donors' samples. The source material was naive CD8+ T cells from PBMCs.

The DNA of the CDR3 is TGTGCCAGCAGCCAAAGTCCCTCGGGAAACACCATATATTTT. This translates into CASSQSPSGNTIYF. This chain links TRBV5-4 with TRBJ1-3; D unclear. CDR3 length: 14 amino acids. Trimming removed 4 bases from V and 4 bases from J, with 12 bases in between. The germline gives CDR1 SGHNT, CDR2 YYREEE (reference sequence).